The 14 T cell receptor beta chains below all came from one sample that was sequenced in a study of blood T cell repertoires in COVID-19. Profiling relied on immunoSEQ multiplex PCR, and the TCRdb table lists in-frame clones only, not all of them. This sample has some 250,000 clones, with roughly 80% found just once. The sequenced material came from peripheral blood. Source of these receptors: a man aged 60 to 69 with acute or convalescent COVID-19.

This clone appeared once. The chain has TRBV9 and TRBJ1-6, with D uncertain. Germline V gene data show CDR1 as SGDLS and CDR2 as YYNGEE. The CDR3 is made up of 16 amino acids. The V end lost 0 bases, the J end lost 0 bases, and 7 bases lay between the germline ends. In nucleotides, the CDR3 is TGTGCCAGCAGCGTAGACTGGAGCTCCTATAATTCACCCCTCCACTTT. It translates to CASSVDWSSYNSPLHF.

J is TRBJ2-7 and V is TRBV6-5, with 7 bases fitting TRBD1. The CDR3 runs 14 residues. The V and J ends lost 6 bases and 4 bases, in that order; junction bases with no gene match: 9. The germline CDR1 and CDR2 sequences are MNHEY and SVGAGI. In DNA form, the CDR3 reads TGTGCCAGCAGATCAGGGGGTCCAGGGTACGAGCAGTACTTC. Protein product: CASRSGGPGYEQYF.

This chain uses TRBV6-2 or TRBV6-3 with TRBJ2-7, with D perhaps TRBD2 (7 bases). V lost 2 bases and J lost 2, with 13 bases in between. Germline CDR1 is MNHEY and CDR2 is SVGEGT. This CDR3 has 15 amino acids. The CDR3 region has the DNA TGTGCCAGCAGTTACGGGGGGGCAGCAGCCTACGAGCAGTACTTC. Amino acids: CASSYGGAAAYEQYF.

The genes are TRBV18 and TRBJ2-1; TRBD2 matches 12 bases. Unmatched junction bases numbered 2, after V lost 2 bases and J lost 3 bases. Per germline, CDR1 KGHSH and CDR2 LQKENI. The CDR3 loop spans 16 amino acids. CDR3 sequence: CASSPSTSGGYNEQFF. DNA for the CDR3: TGTGCCAGCTCACCATCGACTAGCGGGGGCTACAATGAGCAGTTCTTC.

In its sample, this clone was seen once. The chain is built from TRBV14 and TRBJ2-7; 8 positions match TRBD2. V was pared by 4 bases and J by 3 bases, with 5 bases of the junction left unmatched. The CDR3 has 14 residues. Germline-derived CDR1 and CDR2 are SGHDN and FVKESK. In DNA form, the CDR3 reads TGTGCCAGCAGCCTCTTGGGACTAGACTACGAGCAGTACTTC. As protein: CASSLLGLDYEQYF.

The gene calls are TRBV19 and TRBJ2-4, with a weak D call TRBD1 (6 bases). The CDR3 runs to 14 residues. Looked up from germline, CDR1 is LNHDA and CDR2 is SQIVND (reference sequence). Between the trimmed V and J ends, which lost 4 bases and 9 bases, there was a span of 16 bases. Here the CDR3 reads CASSTTGTNGIQYF. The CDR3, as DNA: TGTGCCAGTAGTACTACCGGGACAAACGGCATTCAGTACTTC.

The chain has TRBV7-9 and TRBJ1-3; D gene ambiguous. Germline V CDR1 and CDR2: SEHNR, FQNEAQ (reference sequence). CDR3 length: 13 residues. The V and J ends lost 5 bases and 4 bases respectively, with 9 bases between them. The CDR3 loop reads CASSRGNGNTIYF. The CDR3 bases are TGTGCCAGCAGCCGGGGAAACGGAAACACCATATATTTT.

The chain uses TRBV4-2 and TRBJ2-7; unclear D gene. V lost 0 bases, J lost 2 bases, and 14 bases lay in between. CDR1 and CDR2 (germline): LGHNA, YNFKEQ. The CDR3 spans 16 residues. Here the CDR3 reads CASSQDSRTVAYEQYF. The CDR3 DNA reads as TGTGCCAGCAGCCAAGATAGTCGAACGGTCGCCTACGAGCAGTACTTC.

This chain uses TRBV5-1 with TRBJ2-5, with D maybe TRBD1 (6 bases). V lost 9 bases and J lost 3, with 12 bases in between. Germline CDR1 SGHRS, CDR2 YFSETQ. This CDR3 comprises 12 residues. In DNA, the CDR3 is TGCGCCACCCTTACAGGGAAAGAGACCCAGTACTTC. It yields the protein CATLTGKETQYF.

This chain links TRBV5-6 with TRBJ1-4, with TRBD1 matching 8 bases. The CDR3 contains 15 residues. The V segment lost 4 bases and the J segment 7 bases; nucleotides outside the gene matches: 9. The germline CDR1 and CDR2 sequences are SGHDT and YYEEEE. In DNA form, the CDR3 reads TGTGCCAGCAGCCTTCGTCCCACAGGGGGTGAAAAACTGTTTTTT. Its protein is CASSLRPTGGEKLFF.

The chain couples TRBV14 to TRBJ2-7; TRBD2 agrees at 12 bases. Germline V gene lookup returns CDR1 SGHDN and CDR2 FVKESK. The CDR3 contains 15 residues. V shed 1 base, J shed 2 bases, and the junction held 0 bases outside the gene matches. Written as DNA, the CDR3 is TGTGCCAGCAGCCAAGGACTAGCGGGGGCCTACGAGCAGTACTTC. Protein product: CASSQGLAGAYEQYF.

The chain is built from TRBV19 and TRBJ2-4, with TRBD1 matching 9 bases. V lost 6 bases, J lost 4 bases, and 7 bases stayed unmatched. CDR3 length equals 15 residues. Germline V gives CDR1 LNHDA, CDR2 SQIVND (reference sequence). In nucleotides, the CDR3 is TGTGCCAGTAGCCAAGCCGGGACAGGGAAAAACATTCAGTACTTC. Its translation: CASSQAGTGKNIQYF.

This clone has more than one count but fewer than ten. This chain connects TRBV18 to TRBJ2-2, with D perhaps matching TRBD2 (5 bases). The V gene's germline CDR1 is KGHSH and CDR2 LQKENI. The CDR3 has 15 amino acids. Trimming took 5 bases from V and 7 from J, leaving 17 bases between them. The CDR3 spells CASSIVDGEGGELFF. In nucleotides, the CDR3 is TGTGCCAGCTCAATCGTCGACGGAGAGGGCGGGGAGCTGTTTTTT.

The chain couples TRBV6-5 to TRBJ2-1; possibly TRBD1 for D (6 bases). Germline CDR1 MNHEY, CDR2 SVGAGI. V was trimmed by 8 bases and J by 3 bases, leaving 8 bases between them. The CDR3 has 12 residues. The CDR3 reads CASWDNYNEQFF. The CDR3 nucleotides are TGTGCCAGCTGGGACAACTACAATGAGCAGTTCTTC.